The 11 T cell receptor beta chains presented below share a single source sample, sequenced in a study of T cell repertoires in cytomegalovirus infection. In TCRdb, the reads were re-called with MiXCR into one record per CDR3 protein. Counted here are around 320,000 distinct CDR3 sequences, roughly 9.5% occurring once; the ten biggest clones make up about 3.9%. The specimen sequenced was PBMCs. These receptors came from a human donor in good health (CMV status not recorded). Some clones in this sample may be carry-over from other donors' samples.

The V call is TRBV20-1, the J call TRBJ1-4; weak D call: TRBD1 (5 bases). The CDR3 spans 14 residues. V was clipped by 2 bases and J by 4 bases, with 11 bases between them. Germline CDR1 reads DFQATT; CDR2 reads SNEGSKA (reference sequence). The CDR3 reads CSARKGQFNEKLFF. In nucleotides, the CDR3 is TGCAGTGCTAGAAAGGGGCAGTTTAATGAAAAACTGTTTTTT.

This clonotype came up a few times. The J gene is TRBJ2-1, the V gene TRBV2, with 7 nucleotides matching TRBD2. This CDR3 has 13 amino acids. The V gene end was trimmed by 7 bases and the J gene end by 5 bases; junction bases not matched to a gene: 5. Germline CDR1 reads SNHLY; CDR2 reads FYNNEI. The chain's CDR3 is CASIRRENNEQFF. DNA of the CDR3: TGTGCCAGCATTCGGCGGGAGAACAATGAGCAGTTCTTC.

This clonotype was recorded at least ten times. This sequence joins TRBV6-5 and TRBJ2-2, with D possibly being TRBD2 (6 bases). Germline V lookup: CDR1 MNHEY, CDR2 SVGAGI. The CDR3 has 15 residues. V lost 2 bases, J lost 5 bases, and 12 bases lay in between. The CDR3 nucleotides are TGTGCCAGCAGTTACGATGCCGGGGGTACCGGGGAGCTGTTTTTT. Encoded protein: CASSYDAGGTGELFF.

J is TRBJ2-1 and V is TRBV7-2; no clear D gene. The germline V gene has CDR1 SGHTA and CDR2 FQGNSA. Trimming took off 0 bases at V and 14 bases at J, with 17 bases between the two ends. The CDR3 is made up of 14 amino acids. As DNA, the CDR3 is TGTGCCAGCAGCTTAGCGAACACTTATAAGCGTAAGTTCTTC. This gives the protein CASSLANTYKRKFF.

This clonotype occurred a few times. This chain connects TRBV6-6 to TRBJ2-7, with TRBD1 matching over 7 bases. Germline V gene sequence: CDR1 MNHNY, CDR2 SVGAGI (reference sequence). V lost 8 bases, J lost 1 base, and 8 bases stayed unmatched. This CDR3 is 14 amino acids long. The CDR3 DNA is TGTGCCAGCGGTAACCGACAGGGATCCTACGAGCAGTACTTC. Its translation is CASGNRQGSYEQYF.

CDR3 nucleotides: TGTGCCATCAGTGAGGTGGGGACCCCCAGGAGGGCTTTCTTT. Translation: CAISEVGTPRRAFF. The V call is TRBV10-3, the J call TRBJ1-1; possible D gene TRBD1, 5 bases. Germline V lookup: CDR1 ENHRY, CDR2 SYGVKD. Trimming cost V 2 bases and J 11 bases, with 18 bases left between them. This CDR3 has 14 amino acids.

This rearrangement joins TRBV15 to TRBJ1-3; D ambiguous. Between the trimmed V and J ends, which lost 0 bases and 0 bases, there was a span of 6 bases. The CDR3 runs 15 residues. Germline CDR1 and CDR2: LNHNV and YYDKDF (reference sequence). The chain's CDR3 is CATSRDRVSGNTIYF. In DNA, the CDR3 is TGTGCCACCAGCAGAGATCGCGTCTCTGGAAACACCATATATTTT.

V and J are TRBV11-1 and TRBJ2-1; D ambiguous. Germline lookup yields CDR1 SGHAT and CDR2 FQDESV (reference sequence). Trimming removed 5 bases from V and 7 bases from J, with 21 bases in between. The CDR3 has 16 residues. The CDR3 coding sequence is TGTGCCAGCAGCGATAAAGGGTCCTTCCAACTGAATGAGCAGTTCTTC. Its protein product is CASSDKGSFQLNEQFF.

The CDR3, as DNA: TGTGCCAGCAGCCCTCAGGACAGGGCCTCCTACGAGCAGTACTTC. It specifies CASSPQDRASYEQYF. This chain connects TRBV7-2 to TRBJ2-7; 8 bases fit TRBD1. V lost 5 bases to trimming and J lost 0 bases; unmatched junction nucleotides: 6. Germline assignment: CDR1 SGHTA and CDR2 FQGNSA. CDR3 length: 15 residues.

V and J are TRBV20-1 and TRBJ2-7; a possible D gene is TRBD2 (5 bases). Germline assignment: CDR1 DFQATT and CDR2 SNEGSKA (reference sequence). The V gene lost 6 bases and the J gene lost 4 bases, with 10 bases spanning the gap. The CDR3 sequence is 11 residues long. CDR3 in amino acids: CSATLAYEQYF. CDR3 sequence (DNA): TGCAGTGCCACTCTAGCATACGAGCAGTACTTC.

This clonotype was seen ten or more times. The chain has TRBV12-3 or TRBV12-4 and TRBJ2-3, with unresolved D. V lost 1 base and J 6 bases, leaving 14 bases between the germline ends. The CDR3 has 15 amino acids. The chain's CDR3 is CASSLEYVQGDTQYF. In DNA form, the CDR3 reads TGTGCCAGCAGTTTAGAGTATGTTCAAGGGGATACGCAGTATTTT.